The 20 T cell receptor beta chains reported below all come from one sample, sequenced in a study of tumor and adjacent non-tumor tissue in lung cancer (dated by TCRdb to between 2017 and 2018). RNA was isolated from bulk unsorted tissue, and RNA quality was assessed with a NanoDrop ND-1000 and an Agilent 2100. The normal lung samples consisted of distant non-tumor tissue collected more than 3 cm from the tumor edge. To prepare the library, multiplex PCR was applied. The listed sequencing device is Illumina HiSeq 2500. Following protocols modified from ARM-PCR, the researchers constructed TCRbeta libraries through three rounds of nested PCR with primers (Table S4). TCRdb reprocessing: public reads trimmed at Q25 with fastp, clones called with MiXCR, in-frame beta chains kept. Rows merge per CDR3 protein into single entries with the most common DNA and genes. The sample table lists approximately 82,000 distinct CDR3 sequences, less than 85% of them with a count of one. Of the sample, 40% falls within the top ten clones.

The sample comprised distant non-tumor lung tissue. These receptors were taken from a man between 70 and 80 years old with non-small cell lung cancer.

Comments on this clonotype: At one boundary the junction diverges from the germline segment, which might be a read error. The chain uses TRBV4-2 and TRBJ1-2; 8 bases match TRBD1. This CDR3 spans 16 amino acids. Germline CDR1 LGHNA, CDR2 YNFKEQ. The CDR3 DNA reads TGTGTCAGCAGCCAAGAGCAGGGGGCCCGTAGCTACGGCTACACCTTC. Residues: CVSSQEQGARSYGYTF.

As regards this clonotype: The junction departs from the called germline gene at one end, perhaps through a read error. This chain connects TRBV5-6 to TRBJ2-7, with 8 bases fitting TRBD1. From germline, CDR1 is SGHDT and CDR2 YYEEEE. This CDR3 is built from 16 residues. This chain's CDR3 is CASNSVVWDRTYERYF. The CDR3 DNA sequence: TGTGCCAGCAACTCCGTTGTCTGGGACAGGACCTACGAGCGGTACTTC.

Details on this clonotype: One junction end disagrees with the germline gene, perhaps due to a read error. V gene TRBV28 combines with J gene TRBJ1-1; no clear D gene. This CDR3 has 14 residues. Germline values: CDR1 MDHEN, CDR2 SYDVKM. This CDR3 is CASSLLSLNNEAFF. For the CDR3, the DNA is TGTGCCAGCAGTTTACTCAGTCTGAACAATGAAGCTTTCTTT.

This chain's CDR3 is CSASTWTWTYEQYF. The CDR3 DNA reads TGCAGTGCTAGTACTTGGACATGGACTTACGAGCAGTACTTC. The V call is TRBV20-1, the J call TRBJ2-7; D may match TRBD1 or TRBD2 (5 bases each). From germline, CDR1 is DFQATT and CDR2 SNEGSKA (reference sequence). The CDR3 covers 14 residues. V was clipped by 3 bases and J by 4 bases, with 16 bases between them.

Of note for this clonotype: The junction shows a germline mismatch at one end, possibly a read error. The rearrangement links TRBV4-2 to TRBJ2-2; 8 positions agree with TRBD2. CDR1 and CDR2 (germline): LGHNA, YNFKEQ. This CDR3 has 16 residues. CDR3 coding DNA: TGTGCCGGCAGCCAAGGCCCAGCGGGAGTCACCGGGGAGCCGTTTTTT. The encoded protein is CAGSQGPAGVTGEPFF.

Of note for this clonotype: The junction shows a germline mismatch at one end, possibly a read error. This chain uses TRBV6-2 or TRBV6-3 with TRBJ2-1; no clear D gene. The germline gives CDR1 MNHEY, CDR2 SVGEGT. The CDR3 sequence is 16 residues long. For the CDR3, the DNA is TGTGACAGCAGTCCAAAAGTTGGGAATTCGTGGTATGAGCACTTCTTC. This sequence encodes CDSSPKVGNSWYEHFF.

This clonotype occurred a few times. A much larger clonotype is one base distant, so this may be a read error. The rearrangement links TRBV6-6 to TRBJ2-1, with D unresolved. This CDR3 comprises 15 residues. Germline V gene sequence: CDR1 MNHNY, CDR2 SVGAGI (reference sequence). The CDR3 DNA reads as TGTGCCAGCAATTACTCGAAGATCTCCTACAATGAGCAGTTCTTC. This gives the protein CASNYSKISYNEQFF.

This chain connects TRBV29-1 to TRBJ1-1; D is unclear. This CDR3 has 12 amino acids. Trimming left V 4 bases short and J 12 bases short, with 18 bases between. Germline V gives CDR1 SQVTM, CDR2 ANQGSEA. The CDR3: CSVVAERPVTFF. In DNA form, the CDR3 reads TGCAGCGTTGTGGCGGAAAGGCCTGTAACTTTCTTT.

This clonotype has only one observation. An end of the junction does not agree with germline; a read error may underlie this. The chain recombines TRBV6-5 with TRBJ1-1; no reliable D call. The CDR3 runs 15 residues. The germline gives CDR1 MNHEY, CDR2 SVGAGI. The CDR3 DNA reads as TGCGCCAACAGTTACTCGATCAGGATGAACACTGAAGCTTTCTTT. Translation gives CANSYSIRMNTEAFF.

Notes on this clonotype: One end of the junction is discordant with germline, which a read error may explain. V usage is TRBV11-3 and J usage is TRBJ1-1; D remains ambiguous. The CDR3 contains 13 residues. Germline CDR1 is SGHNT and CDR2 is YENEEA. CDR3 region: CASSPRANTEAFF. In DNA, the CDR3 is TGTGCCAGCAGCCCCCGGGCGAACACAGAAGCATTCTTT.

This clonotype was picked up one time. V usage is TRBV11-2 and J usage is TRBJ1-3; D gene ambiguous. The CDR3 is 19 residues long. Germline V gene sequence: CDR1 SGHAT, CDR2 FQNNGV. Deletions cut 5 bases from V and 0 bases from J, with 23 bases between. CDR3 protein: CASSKAAANIINSGNTIYF. In nucleotides, the CDR3 is TGTGCCAGCAGCAAAGCGGCAGCAAATATAATAAACTCTGGAAACACCATATATTTT.

This clonotype was recorded many times. This chain connects TRBV5-6 to TRBJ2-2; no clear D. Trimming stripped 4 bases from V and 5 bases from J, with 6 bases between. CDR1 is SGHDT and CDR2 is YYEEEE in the germline V gene. CDR3 length equals 12 residues. The CDR3 sequence is CASSPPTGELFF. CDR3 DNA sequence: TGTGCCAGCAGCCCCCCGACCGGGGAGCTGTTTTTT.

The chain combines TRBV2 with TRBJ2-4; D might be TRBD2 (5 bases). Germline CDR1 and CDR2: SNHLY and FYNNEI. This CDR3 is built from 13 residues. The CDR3 sequence is CAGSDLRANIQYF. In nucleotides, the CDR3 is TGTGCAGGCAGTGATTTGAGGGCGAACATTCAGTACTTC. Full variable domain (rest looked up from reference TRBV2 and TRBJ2-4): EPEVTQTPSHQVTQMGQEVILRCVPISNHLYFYWYRQILGQKVEFLVSFYNNEISEKSEIFDDQFSVERPDGSNFTLKIRSTKLEDSAMYFCAGSDLRANIQYFGAGTRLSVL.

Concerning this clonotype itself: This sequence may be a read error, since a much larger clone differs from it by one base. The chain has TRBV5-5 and TRBJ2-3; tentative D call: TRBD2 (6 bases). The CDR3 runs 14 residues. Germline-derived CDR1 and CDR2 are SGHKS and YYEKEE (reference sequence). CDR3 DNA sequence: TGTGCCAGCAGGCGAGCAGCGGGCTCAGATATGCAGTATTTT. Translated: CASRRAAGSDMQYF.

CDR3 amino acids: CASSLSQRGNTEAFF. CDR3 sequence (DNA): TGTGCCAGCAGCCTAAGCCAGAGGGGAAATACTGAAGCTTTCTTT. This chain joins TRBV11-3 and TRBJ1-1; TRBD1 might be the D (5 bases). The CDR3 has 15 residues. Trimming pared 5 bases from V and 5 bases from J, leaving 18 bases between. Germline V CDR1 and CDR2: SGHNT, YENEEA.

In regard to this clonotype: As the CDR3 is not closed by the conserved phenylalanine or tryptophan, this likely results from a read error. CDR3: CASSFSVEQFL. For the CDR3, the DNA is TGTGCCAGCAGCTTTAGTGTTGAGCAGTTCCTC. The V call is TRBV5-8, the J call TRBJ2-1; D is undetermined. Germline loops: CDR1 SGHTS, CDR2 YDEGEE. Trimming took 2 bases from V and 9 from J, leaving 6 bases between them. The CDR3 has 11 residues.

J is TRBJ2-1 and V is TRBV7-8, with TRBD2 identical over 8 bases. This CDR3 region has 17 residues. The J segment lost 7 bases and the V segment lost 1 base, leaving 12 bases of the junction unmatched. CDR1 is SGHVS and CDR2 is FQNEAQ in the germline V gene. CDR3 in DNA: TGTGCCAGCAGCTTAGTTTCCAACGGGAGGGTTTATAATGAGCAGTTCTTC. This translates into CASSLVSNGRVYNEQFF.

A note on this clonotype: Since a much larger clone is just one base distant, this may be a read error. The chain carries TRBV7-8 and TRBJ2-5, with TRBD2 matching 10 bases. The CDR3 loop spans 18 amino acids. Per the germline V gene, CDR1 is SGHVS and CDR2 is FQNEAQ. Written as DNA, the CDR3 is TGTGCCAGCAGCATAAGGATGTCTAGCGGGAGCCGCCAAGACACCCAGTACTTC. It codes for CASSIRMSSGSRQDTQYF.

Worth noting for this clonotype: At one of its ends the junction is not consistent with the germline gene, which may arise from a read error. This chain joins TRBV11-3 and TRBJ2-1, with 10 nucleotides matching TRBD1. This CDR3 has 16 residues. Germline CDR1 SGHNT, CDR2 YENEEA. The DNA for the CDR3 is TGTGCCAGCAACTTAGATCTCACGTGGGACAGGGGTGAGCAGTTCTTC. It codes for CASNLDLTWDRGEQFF.

About this clonotype: The junction does not match germline at one end; this may be a read error. The genes are TRBV12-3 or TRBV12-4 and TRBJ1-2; D remains unclear. This CDR3 has 11 residues. The CDR3 coding sequence is TGTACCAGCACACTGGGCGATGGCTACACCTTC. Translating gives CTSTLGDGYTF.